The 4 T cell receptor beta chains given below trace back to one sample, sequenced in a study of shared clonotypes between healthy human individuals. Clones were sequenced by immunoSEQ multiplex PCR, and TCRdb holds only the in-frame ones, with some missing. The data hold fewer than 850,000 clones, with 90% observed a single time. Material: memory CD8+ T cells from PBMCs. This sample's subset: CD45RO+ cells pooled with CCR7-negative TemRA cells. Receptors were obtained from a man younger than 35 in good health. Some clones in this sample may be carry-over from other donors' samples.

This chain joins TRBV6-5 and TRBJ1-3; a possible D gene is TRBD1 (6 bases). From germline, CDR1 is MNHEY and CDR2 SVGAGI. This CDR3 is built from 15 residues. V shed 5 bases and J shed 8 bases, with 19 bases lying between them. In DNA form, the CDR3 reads TGTGCCAGCAGTCGAAAACTGACAGGATTGGACACCATATATTTT. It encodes CASSRKLTGLDTIYF.

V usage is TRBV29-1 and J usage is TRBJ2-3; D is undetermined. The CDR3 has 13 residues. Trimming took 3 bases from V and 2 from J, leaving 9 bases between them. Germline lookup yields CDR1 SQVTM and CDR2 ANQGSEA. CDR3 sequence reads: CSVEVGYTDTQYF. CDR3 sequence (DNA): TGCAGCGTTGAGGTGGGTTACACAGATACGCAGTATTTT.

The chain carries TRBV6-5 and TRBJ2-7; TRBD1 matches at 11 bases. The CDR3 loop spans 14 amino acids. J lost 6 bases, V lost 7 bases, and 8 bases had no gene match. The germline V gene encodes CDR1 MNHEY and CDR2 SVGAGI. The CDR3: CASNVYGTGGEQYF. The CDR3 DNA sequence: TGTGCCAGCAATGTCTACGGGACAGGGGGCGAGCAGTACTTC.

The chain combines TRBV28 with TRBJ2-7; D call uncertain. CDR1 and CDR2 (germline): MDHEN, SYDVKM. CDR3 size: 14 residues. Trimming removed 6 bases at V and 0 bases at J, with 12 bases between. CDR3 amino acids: CASRAVGGSYEQYF. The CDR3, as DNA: TGTGCCAGCAGGGCAGTCGGTGGCTCCTACGAGCAGTACTTC.